This entry features one T cell receptor (beta chain) sequence. This entry belongs to a study of T-cell memory formation after mild COVID-19. TCRdb redid the calling of the 5' RACE reads with MiXCR, one entry per CDR3 protein. The sample carries approximately 100,000 distinct CDR3 sequences, roughly 25% recorded once. Trimming left V 6 bases short and J 5 bases short, with 13 bases between. This CDR3 is built from 13 residues. The receptor was derived from a man between 18 and 29 years old who had mild COVID-19 (a few samples of this study predate the infection). Cell type and time point are not known. This chain joins TRBV12-3 or TRBV12-4 and TRBJ2-5; D uncertain. Sequenced input: PBMCs or a T cell subset sorted from them (not recorded which). The CDR3 sequence is CASRDSAPETQYF. In nucleotides, the CDR3 is TGTGCCAGCAGAGATTCCGCCCCGGAGACCCAGTACTTC.